This TCR beta chain was documented in a study of Ad26.COV2.S vaccination and SARS-CoV-2 variants. J lost 2 bases, V lost 5 bases, and 1 base had no gene match. The CDR3 is 12 residues long. Germline CDR1 reads SGHRS; CDR2 reads YFSETQ. Using immunoSEQ multiplex PCR, the repertoire was profiled, and TCRdb retains in-frame clones only, with some absent. The sample consists of about 410,000 clones, around 89% of them appearing once. Stated treatment: roughly 19 received Ad26.COV2.S at low or high dose, single or two shots; about five received placebo; per-sample allocation not given. The samples date from day 63 after the first vaccine or placebo injection.

This chain uses TRBV5-1 with TRBJ2-7; 7 bases are a match to TRBD1. The TCR sequence derives from a person between 18 and 59 years old who received the Ad26.COV2.S COVID-19 vaccine or a placebo. The specimen comprised peripheral blood, sampled in a trial of Ad26.COV2.S vaccine versus placebo. CDR3 nucleotide sequence: TGCGCCAGCAGAGGGACAGCCTACGAGCAGTACTTC. Translated: CASRGTAYEQYF.